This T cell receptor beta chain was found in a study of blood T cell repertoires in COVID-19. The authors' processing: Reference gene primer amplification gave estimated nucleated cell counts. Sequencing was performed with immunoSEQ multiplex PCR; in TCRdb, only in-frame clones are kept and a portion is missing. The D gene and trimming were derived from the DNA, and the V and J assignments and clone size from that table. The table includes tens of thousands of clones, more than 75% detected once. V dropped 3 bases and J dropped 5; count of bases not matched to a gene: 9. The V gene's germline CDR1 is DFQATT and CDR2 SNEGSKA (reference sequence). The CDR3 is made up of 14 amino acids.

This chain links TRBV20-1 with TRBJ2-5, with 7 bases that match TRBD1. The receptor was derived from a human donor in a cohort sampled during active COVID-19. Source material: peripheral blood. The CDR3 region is CSASKGQILETQYF. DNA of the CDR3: TGCAGTGCTAGTAAGGGACAGATATTGGAGACCCAGTACTTC.